This TCR beta chain was recorded in a study of cytomegalovirus exposure and HLA in healthy donors (dated by TCRdb to 2015 to 2018). For the study in its entirety: An earlier analysis of approximately 550 of the donors reported 250 to 350 Gb of sequence data and some 100 million unique TCR beta sequences from 150 million to 200 million T cells. The study used immunosequencing to profile the T cell repertoires of about 670 subjects and linked those repertoires to cytomegalovirus serostatus. An earlier analysis of 450 to 750 of the donors used high-throughput TCR beta sequencing to judge whether each TCR beta V gene segment behaved as functional or pseudogenic. In a later analysis, previously published TCR beta repertoires from 550 to 750 donors were re-analyzed and high-resolution HLA genotyping was added so that TCR occurrence patterns could be studied. A separate validation cohort of roughly 110 different subjects was used in addition to the roughly 620-subject first cohort. A later genetic analysis took genome-wide SNP genotypes for about 55% of the 666 donors and used that subset as a discovery cohort. High-throughput TCR immunosequencing, statistical association of individual TCRs with disease status, and machine learning were combined to predict cytomegalovirus infection status. Both class I and class II loci were covered by HLA typing, at four-digit resolution. Every repertoire in the discovery cohort had been generated on one and the same sequencing platform. Because of strong linkage in the cohort, roughly 5 DR-DQ haplotypes were treated as single units for association and clustering. In the later analysis, no new phenotypic data were used to find candidate immune exposures; instead, reliance was placed on TCR beta sequences and their occurrence across donors. Among approximately 370 genotyped donors of the cohort, an average of roughly 230,000 unique TCR beta nucleotide sequences was sequenced per donor, of which 15% to 20% were non-productive. An early release covering over 500 HLA-typed donors comprised about 300 gigabases of sequencing data and some 79 million unique TCR sequences. The study aimed to test whether cataloging public T cell receptors could reveal signatures of past pathogen exposure. Among the roughly 410 genotyped donors, around 81% belonged to the genetic ancestry cluster associated with self-reported Caucasian donors. Donor age, sex, ethnicity and CMV serostatus were compiled together with the repertoire data. The number of donors typed differed by locus, with about 620-630 for A, B, C, DRB1 and DQB1, about 500 for DQA1, some 570 for DPA1, and approximately 470 for DPB1.

Libraries were constructed by the immunoSEQ multiplex PCR assay. The multiplex PCR relied on a mix of 60 forward primers for TCR Vbeta segments and 13 reverse primers for TCR Jbeta segments. A multiplex PCR assay on genomic DNA amplified the CDR3 region of rearranged TCR beta genes. On the Illumina HiSeq System, the amplified TCR beta libraries were sequenced as 87-base-pair reads. Per the authors' processing: A later analysis counted about 80 million unique TCR beta chains across the 666 repertoires, and roughly 9.9 million of these chains were shared by at least two donors. A nearest-neighbor algorithm error-corrected the raw reads and collapsed the reads into unique sequences, merging closely related sequences to remove PCR and sequencing errors. Alignment of CDR3 sequences to IMGT reference sequences was used to assign V, D and J gene segments. Each retained sequence needed at least a six-nucleotide match to both a V gene segment and a J gene segment. Rearrangements were called productive when the CDR3 lacked stop codons and stayed in frame with V and J; all others were non-productive. Following IMGT convention, CDR3 was defined as the stretch from the second conserved V-encoded cysteine to the conserved J-encoded phenylalanine. The earlier analysis of fewer than 750 of the donors excluded sequences that lacked an unambiguous match to a single V gene segment. In an earlier analysis of 587 of the donors, V segments were called functional above 56.7% productive rearrangements and were called segregating when the between-donor standard deviation exceeded 5%. A statistical classification framework was built to diagnose cytomegalovirus status from the catalog of TCR beta chain sequences. V and J gene assignment, in a later analysis, came from comparing TCR nucleotide sequences with IMGT/GENE-DB human TR gene sequences. A later analysis assigned CDR3 sequences and most-parsimonious VDJ recombination scenarios with the TCRdist pipeline. In a later analysis, each TCR beta chain was defined by its CDR3 amino acid sequence together with its V-gene family, and reads without a unique V-gene family were excluded. As a way to deal with suspected cross-contamination and a sequencing artifact, a later analysis dropped approximately 570 nucleotide sequences that were highly shared and had low generation probability. In a later analysis, a clonal expansion index for each public chain was calculated from normalized within-repertoire ranks of inferred template counts. A later analysis computed generation probabilities with a VDJ recombination model fitted to out-of-frame rearrangements, and checked the results against IGoR. In a later analysis, TCR-TCR, TCR-HLA and TCR-CMV co-occurrence was scored with hypergeometric tests, and a repertoire-size bias correction was applied to TCR pairs. To estimate false discovery rates, a later analysis permuted the HLA or CMV assignments 20 times. In a later analysis, co-occurring TCRs were grouped using DBSCAN, with TCRdist sequence similarity added in when clustering inside HLA-allele-positive subsets. Repertoires with fewer than 30,000 or more than 120,000 public chains, plus five repertoires with anomalous nucleotide sharing, were excluded from co-occurrence clustering. TCRdb stores this immuneACCESS table with in-frame sequences only. Part of the clones is absent; in the studies checked, under half of the shortfall reflects unresolved V genes, and no reason is known for the rest. Clone size and the V and J calls come from that table; the DNA yielded D and trimming. A total of about 120,000 clones appear in this sample, around 77% of them only once. Of the sample, approximately 5.5% falls within the top ten clones.

The cohort comprised 666 healthy bone marrow donors. Cohort members were all nominally healthy when sampled, although unrecorded immune exposures were likely present. The donor was CMV seropositive and was included in the group of around 300 seropositive cohort members. A peripheral blood sample was provided by each donor, and peripheral blood mononuclear cells were used for TCR beta sequencing. The Qiagen DNeasy Blood Extraction Kit was used to extract genomic DNA from the blood cell samples. CDR1 and CDR2 are drawn from the germline V gene: MGHRA, YSYEKL. The germline ends are 18 bases apart after V is trimmed by 1 base and J by 3 bases. The CDR3 spans 17 residues, from the cysteine through the phenylalanine. The DNA shown is the 51-base CDR3, in frame from base 1. The research as a whole found: Because HLA typing was missing for some donors at each locus, association tests included only the typed subset. When HLA alleles, especially DR and DQ, strongly co-occurred, attributing TCR associations to individual alleles was difficult. The 87-base-pair reads could not distinguish some IMGT-functional V segments, including TRBV6-2 and TRBV6-3, so those segments were excluded. Because counts were too low, about 15 rarely observed V segments, including chromosome 9 orphons, were left out of the earlier analysis of approximately 500 of the donors. At a false discovery rate of 0.05, a later analysis linked fewer than 20,000 TCR beta sequences to specific HLA alleles. Three of the identified cytomegalovirus-associated TCR beta chains were confirmed in vitro to be specific for cytomegalovirus antigens. For the cohort, immune exposure information was limited to CMV serostatus. In the study, approximately 160 TCR beta chains were listed as associated with cytomegalovirus. In a later analysis, HLA-associated TCR beta chains were found to be more clonally expanded and to have lower generation probabilities than equally common non-associated chains. It was suggested by the authors that the approach could potentially be generalized to other disease states and immunological phenotypes. An association between a missense DCLRE1C variant and V-gene and J-gene trimming of TCR beta chains was found in a later genetic analysis and replicated in an independent cohort. A further reported finding was that TCR beta sequences accurately predicted the HLA-A and HLA-B alleles for most subjects in the first cohort. According to a later genetic analysis, donors in an Asian-associated ancestry cluster had fewer N-insertions in productive TCRs than the approximately 650-donor mean. A cluster of highly shared sequence variants was judged likely to be a technical artifact of the sequencing pipeline. According to a later analysis, most CMV-associated TCR beta chains appeared to be HLA-restricted, and the HLA associations seemed to be driven largely by CMV exposure. Most TCR sequences were observed very rarely across donors, whereas some public TCRs were present in many individuals. Only TCR beta chains were sequenced in this cohort, and the absence of alpha or paired-chain data limited detectable features. In an earlier analysis of over 550 of the donors, most TCR beta V segments were observed in productive rearrangements about 90% or about 30% of the time, broadly matching IMGT annotations. According to a later analysis, TCR association rates differed among HLA loci, with DRB1 alleles showing the most associated TCRs and HLA-C alleles showing the fewest. The presence/absence analyses assumed that sequencing depth was roughly uniform across donors, and that assumption may not be true. According to a later analysis, parvovirus B19, influenza, CMV and Epstein-Barr virus appeared linked to several top co-occurrence clusters. Cytomegalovirus status was reported to be diagnosed by the classifier with high specificity and sensitivity in both the original and validation cohorts. Correlated functional status among segregating V segments might be attributable to linkage disequilibrium, but an unknown experimental factor could not be ruled out.

For this clone: Its antigen has not been determined. No base quality information exists; no much larger clone differs at one position.

The chain employs TRBV4-1 and TRBJ2-5; a tentative D match to TRBD2 spans 6 bases. This receptor was taken from a man younger than 30 in good health and CMV-seropositive. The source material was PBMCs. The sequenced DNA: TGCGCCAGCAGCCAAGTTATCTTACACGGAGGGGAAGAGACCCAGTACTTC. It is translated as CASSQVILHGGEETQYF.